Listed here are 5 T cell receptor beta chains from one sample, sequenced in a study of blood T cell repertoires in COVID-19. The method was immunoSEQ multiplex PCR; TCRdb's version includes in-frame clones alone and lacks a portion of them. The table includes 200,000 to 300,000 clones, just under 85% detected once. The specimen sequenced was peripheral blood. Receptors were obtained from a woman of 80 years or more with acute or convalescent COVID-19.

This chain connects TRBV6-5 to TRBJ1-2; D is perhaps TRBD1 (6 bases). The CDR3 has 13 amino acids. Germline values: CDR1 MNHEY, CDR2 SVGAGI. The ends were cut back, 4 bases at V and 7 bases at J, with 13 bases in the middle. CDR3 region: CASSSQGWGGYTF. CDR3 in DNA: TGTGCCAGCAGTTCCCAGGGGTGGGGTGGCTACACCTTC.

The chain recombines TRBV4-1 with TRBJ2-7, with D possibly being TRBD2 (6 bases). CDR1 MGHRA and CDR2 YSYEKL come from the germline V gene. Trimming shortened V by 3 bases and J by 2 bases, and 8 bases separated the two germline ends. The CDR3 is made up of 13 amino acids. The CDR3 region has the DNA TGCGCCAGCAGCCAGGGGGGAGCCTACGAGCAGTACTTC. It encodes CASSQGGAYEQYF.

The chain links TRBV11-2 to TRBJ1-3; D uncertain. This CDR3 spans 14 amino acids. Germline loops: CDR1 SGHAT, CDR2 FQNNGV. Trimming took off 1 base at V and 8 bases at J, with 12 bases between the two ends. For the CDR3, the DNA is TGTGCCAGCAGCTTAGGTCGGGTGAGAGACACCATATATTTT. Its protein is CASSLGRVRDTIYF.

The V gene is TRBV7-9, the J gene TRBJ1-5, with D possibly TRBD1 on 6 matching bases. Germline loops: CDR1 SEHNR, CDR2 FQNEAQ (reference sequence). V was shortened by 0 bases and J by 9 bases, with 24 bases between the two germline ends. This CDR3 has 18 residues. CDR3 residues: CASSLAVGEQGRLRPQHF. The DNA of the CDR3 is TGTGCCAGCAGCTTAGCGGTGGGGGAGCAGGGGCGATTAAGGCCCCAGCATTTT.

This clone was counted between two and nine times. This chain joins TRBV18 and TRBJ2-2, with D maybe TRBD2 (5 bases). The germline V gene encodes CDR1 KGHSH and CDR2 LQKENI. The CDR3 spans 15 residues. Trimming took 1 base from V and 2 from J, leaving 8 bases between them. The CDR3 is CASSPQAGNTGELFF. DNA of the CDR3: TGTGCCAGCTCACCACAGGCGGGTAACACCGGGGAGCTGTTTTTT.